Listed below are T cell receptor beta chains from one sample, sequenced in a study of blood T cell repertoires in COVID-19. Profiled with immunoSEQ multiplex PCR; TCRdb holds only in-frame clones, not every one. The sample consists of roughly 170,000 clones, over 75% of them appearing once. Sequenced material: PBMCs or T cells enriched from blood (not recorded which). These receptors were obtained from a woman aged 40 to 55 with acute COVID-19. Each CDR3 is given with its conserved first and last residue.

j_call v_call cdr3_aa
TRBJ2-3 TRBV29-1 CSVSGRSTDTQYF
TRBJ1-3 TRBV5-1 CASSTFGGSGNTIYF
TRBJ2-7 TRBV19 CASSIDGAGPYEQYF
TRBJ2-4 TRBV10-3 CAISESGQGDRNIQYF
TRBJ1-2 TRBV2 CASSVSGEDGYTF
TRBJ2-1 TRBV19 CATRIMADVGNEQFF
TRBJ1-2 TRBV27 CASSALGQSSRGYTF
TRBJ1-5 TRBV10-3 CAIRAGTGTGYQPQHF
TRBJ2-1 TRBV13 CASSLESLTRNNEQFF
TRBJ2-1 TRBV10-3 CAISESVRGDNEQFF
TRBJ2-1 TRBV5-1 CASSQKGQGDEQFF
TRBJ2-1 TRBV24-1 CATSDQTARTNNEQFF
TRBJ1-1 TRBV11-2 CASSLDFGVRRTEAFF
TRBJ2-1 TRBV6-2/TRBV6-3 CASSYSRGEEQFF
TRBJ1-4 TRBV4-2 CASSQENGGVFF
TRBJ1-1 TRBV19 CASSIQGLGTEAFF
TRBJ1-1 TRBV29-1 CSVDTMISGTEAFF
TRBJ1-1 TRBV18 CASSPGQETEAFF
TRBJ1-1 TRBV5-1 CASSLAGQGSTEAFF
TRBJ2-7 TRBV28 CASSLSNRVGYEQYF
TRBJ2-1 TRBV12-2 CASRPPGSREYNEQFF
TRBJ2-1 TRBV29-1 CSGRQNNEQFF
TRBJ2-5 TRBV7-3 CASSRSGEGETQYF
TRBJ2-3 TRBV24-1 CATVRGAGGADTQYF